These 24 T cell receptor beta chains share one sample of origin, sequenced in a study of shared clonotypes between healthy human individuals. Method: immunoSEQ multiplex PCR; TCRdb's copy keeps in-frame clones and lacks some. The sample has about 1 million clones; more than 60% are singletons. Sequenced: memory CD4+ T cells sorted from blood. As for subset: CD45RA-negative fraction. These TCRs come from a man aged 18 to 30 in good health.

V usage is TRBV11-2 and J usage is TRBJ1-5; possible D gene TRBD1, 6 bases. The CDR3 is 14 amino acids. V lost 1 base and J 7 bases, leaving 11 bases between the germline ends. Germline CDR1 is SGHAT and CDR2 is FQNNGV. In nucleotides, the CDR3 is TGTGCCAGCAGCTTAGTCGGGGGCGGGCAGCCCCAGCATTTT. As protein: CASSLVGGGQPQHF.

The chain uses TRBV18 and TRBJ2-5; the D is unclear. V lost 1 base, J lost 0 bases, and 12 bases lay in between. The CDR3 loop spans 16 amino acids. Germline V lookup: CDR1 KGHSH, CDR2 LQKENI. Here the CDR3 DNA reads TGTGCCAGCTCACCACGGGTCTTGGGATACCAAGAGACCCAGTACTTC. Translation gives CASSPRVLGYQETQYF.

This clone turned up a few times. The V gene is TRBV9, the J gene TRBJ1-3; 7 bases match TRBD1. The V and J ends lost 3 bases and 4 bases, in that order; junction bases with no gene match: 7. The CDR3 has 15 amino acids. Germline CDR1 SGDLS, CDR2 YYNGEE. The CDR3 coding sequence is TGTGCCAGCAGCGAAGGACAGGTCCTAGGAAACACCATATATTTT. Its protein is CASSEGQVLGNTIYF.

This clone has only a few counts. The V and J genes are TRBV11-3 and TRBJ2-7, with 7 nucleotides matching TRBD1. CDR1 is SGHNT, CDR2 YENEEA, per germline. This CDR3 has 14 amino acids. The ends lost 0 bases at V and 6 bases at J; junction bases unmatched: 5. The CDR3 nucleotides read TGTGCCAGCAGCTTAGATCAATCAGGGGGCGAGCAGTACTTC. This translates into CASSLDQSGGEQYF.

This chain links TRBV4-1 with TRBJ2-3; TRBD2 agrees at 10 bases. Germline assignment: CDR1 MGHRA and CDR2 YSYEKL. V lost 1 base to trimming and J lost 2 bases; unmatched junction nucleotides: 18. The CDR3 totals 21 residues. The chain's CDR3 is CASSQGSWFTRAGGNTDTQYF. CDR3 nucleotide sequence: TGCGCCAGCAGCCAAGGTTCATGGTTTACCCGAGCGGGAGGGAACACAGATACGCAGTATTTT.

The CDR3 reads CASSSPGQSNEQFF. DNA of the CDR3: TGTGCCAGCAGTTCCCCGGGACAGTCCAATGAGCAGTTCTTC. The rearrangement links TRBV6-5 to TRBJ2-1, with 7 bases that match TRBD1. The CDR3 is made up of 14 amino acids. Per germline, CDR1 MNHEY and CDR2 SVGAGI. The V and J ends lost 4 bases and 6 bases, in that order; junction bases with no gene match: 6.

The chain carries TRBV9 and TRBJ1-4; TRBD1 might be the D (5 bases). Germline-derived CDR1 and CDR2 are SGDLS and YYNGEE. Trimming left V 4 bases short and J 3 bases short, with 13 bases between. The CDR3 is 15 amino acids. The CDR3 loop reads CASSPPGGANEKLFF. The CDR3 DNA reads as TGTGCCAGCAGCCCCCCGGGGGGGGCTAATGAAAAACTGTTTTTT.

The rearrangement joins TRBV27 to TRBJ2-2; TRBD2 agrees at 7 bases. CDR1 and CDR2 (germline): MNHEY, SMNVEV (reference sequence). V trimming: 7 bases; J trimming: 6 bases; junction bases outside the gene matches: 14. The CDR3 has 16 residues. The CDR3 nucleotides read TGTGCCAGCACCTTTTGGGCGACCGCGGGGGCCGGGGAGCTGTTTTTT. It encodes CASTFWATAGAGELFF.

The sample holds many counts of this clone. Other nucleotide sequences in the sample specify the same CDR3. The chain carries TRBV6-5 and TRBJ1-4; D gene uncertain. Between the trimmed V and J ends, which lost 2 bases and 4 bases, there was a span of 8 bases. The CDR3 sequence is 14 residues long. Germline assignment: CDR1 MNHEY and CDR2 SVGAGI. CDR3 nucleotide sequence: TGTGCCAGCAGTTACGGCGGCAGTAATGAAAAACTGTTTTTT. Amino acid sequence: CASSYGGSNEKLFF.

The rearrangement links TRBV5-8 to TRBJ2-3, with TRBD2 identical over 7 bases. V lost 0 bases, J lost 7 bases, and 8 bases stayed unmatched. In germline, CDR1 is SGHTS, CDR2 YDEGEE. The CDR3 consists of 15 residues. The CDR3 protein is CASSLARGVAYTQYF. In nucleotides, the CDR3 is TGTGCCAGCAGCTTGGCCCGGGGGGTCGCCTATACGCAGTATTTT.

The V and J genes are TRBV2 and TRBJ2-6; no clear D. Trimming left V 4 bases short and J 2 bases short, with 15 bases between. CDR1 and CDR2 (germline): SNHLY, FYNNEI. The CDR3 consists of 17 residues. The CDR3 coding sequence is TGTGCCAGCAGTGGGCAGGTTGGCTCTACTGGGGCCAACGTCCTGACTTTC. Encoded protein: CASSGQVGSTGANVLTF.

The genes are TRBV5-5 and TRBJ2-7; the match to TRBD2 covers 10 bases. V shed 4 bases, J shed 3 bases, and the junction held 7 bases outside the gene matches. The length of the CDR3 is 15 residues. Germline V gene sequence: CDR1 SGHKS, CDR2 YYEKEE (reference sequence). The CDR3 DNA sequence: TGTGCCAGCAGCCGCGGACTAGCGGACCTCTACGAGCAGTACTTC. Protein product: CASSRGLADLYEQYF. The whole variable domain, filled in from reference TRBV5-5 and TRBJ2-7, reads DAGVTQSPTHLIKTRGQQVTLRCSPISGHKSVSWYQQVLGQGPQFIFQYYEKEERGRGNFPDRFSARQFPNYSSELNVNALLLGDSALYLCASSRGLADLYEQYFGPGTRLTVT.

The V gene is TRBV5-6, the J gene TRBJ2-1; TRBD1 or TRBD2 may be the D gene (5 bases each). Per germline, CDR1 SGHDT and CDR2 YYEEEE. The V gene lost 4 bases and the J gene lost 1 base, with 12 bases spanning the gap. The length of the CDR3 is 15 residues. CDR3 DNA: TGTGCCAGCAGCCTTGATGGGGGTTCCTACAATGAGCAGTTCTTC. It translates to CASSLDGGSYNEQFF.

This clone has just a few counts. This probably arose from a read error, given a far larger clone one base away. The chain uses TRBV7-9 and TRBJ1-2; possibly TRBD1 for D (5 bases). V dropped 4 bases and J dropped 4 bases, with 10 bases sitting between them. There are 13 residues in the CDR3. The germline V gene encodes CDR1 SEHNR and CDR2 FQNEAQ (reference sequence). The CDR3 DNA sequence: TGTGCCAGCAGCTGGGACGGACGCTATGGCTACACCTTC. It specifies CASSWDGRYGYTF.

This clone appeared a few times. The CDR3 protein is CAWSPQAGAIYF. Written as DNA, the CDR3 is TGTGCCTGGAGTCCGCAGGCCGGCGCCATATATTTT. The chain carries TRBV30 and TRBJ1-3, with D hard to call. CDR3 length equals 12 residues. Trimming took off 2 bases at V and 11 bases at J, with 13 bases between the two ends. Germline CDR1 reads GTSNPN; CDR2 reads SVGIG (reference sequence).

This clone has more than one count but fewer than ten. This chain links TRBV19 with TRBJ1-2; 7 bases align to TRBD1. In germline, CDR1 is LNHDA, CDR2 SQIVND (reference sequence). V trimming: 4 bases; J trimming: 3 bases; junction bases outside the gene matches: 8. There are 15 residues in the CDR3. The CDR3 DNA reads TGTGCCAGTAGTACCACGACAGGGACCTACTATGGCTACACCTTC. This sequence encodes CASSTTTGTYYGYTF.

This clone was seen a single time. This chain connects TRBV19 to TRBJ1-6; D not certain. CDR3 length: 17 residues. With 5 bases removed from V and 0 bases from J, the gap between germline ends came to 14 bases. Germline V CDR1 and CDR2: LNHDA, SQIVND (reference sequence). CDR3 in amino acids: CASSPASWSSYNSPLHF. CDR3 coding DNA: TGTGCCAGTAGTCCGGCCAGTTGGAGCTCCTATAATTCACCCCTCCACTTT.

This clone has more than one count but fewer than ten. The rearrangement links TRBV7-2 to TRBJ1-4, with TRBD1 identical over 7 bases. This CDR3 contains 14 residues. V trimming: 5 bases; J trimming: 7 bases; junction bases outside the gene matches: 7. Germline V lookup: CDR1 SGHTA, CDR2 FQGNSA. CDR3 protein: CASSIDRVGEKLFF. The CDR3 DNA sequence: TGTGCCAGCAGCATTGACAGGGTTGGTGAAAAACTGTTTTTT.

The chain combines TRBV7-9 with TRBJ1-6, with 9 bases fitting TRBD1. With V trimmed by 5 bases and J by 9 bases, 5 bases remained unmatched. The germline gives CDR1 SEHNR, CDR2 FQNEAQ (reference sequence). The CDR3 has 14 residues. CDR3 DNA: TGTGCCAGCAGCCTCCGGGACAGGGTTTCACCCCTCCACTTT. Its protein product is CASSLRDRVSPLHF.

V and J are TRBV6-1 and TRBJ1-2; 8 positions match TRBD1. Looked up from germline, CDR1 is MNHNS and CDR2 is SASEGT. This CDR3 has 15 residues. With 4 bases clipped from V and 4 bases from J, the junction kept 8 bases outside the gene matches. CDR3 region: CASSAPGQAFYGYTF. CDR3 bases: TGTGCCAGCAGTGCCCCGGGACAGGCGTTCTATGGCTACACCTTC.

This chain connects TRBV28 to TRBJ2-7; D is perhaps TRBD1 (6 bases). The CDR3 is made up of 14 amino acids. From germline, CDR1 is MDHEN and CDR2 SYDVKM. V lost 6 bases and J 3 bases, leaving 15 bases between the germline ends. This CDR3 is CASSQMTGRYEQYF. CDR3 bases: TGTGCCAGCAGCCAGATGACAGGACGCTACGAGCAGTACTTC.

The chain combines TRBV7-3 with TRBJ2-6, with D possibly TRBD1 on 6 matching bases. From germline, CDR1 is SGHTA and CDR2 FQGTGA. The V end lost 5 bases, the J end lost 2 bases, and 13 bases lay between the germline ends. The CDR3 contains 16 residues. The CDR3 region is CASSPNRAPGANVLTF. The CDR3 region has the DNA TGTGCCAGCAGCCCTAACAGGGCTCCTGGGGCCAACGTCCTGACTTTC.

This chain connects TRBV9 to TRBJ2-1; 10 nucleotides line up with TRBD2. Trimming cost V 9 bases and J 7 bases; bases outside gene matches: 22. The V gene's germline CDR1 is SGDLS and CDR2 YYNGEE. The CDR3 totals 18 residues. CDR3: CATIRHGGLADFKNEQFF. The CDR3 DNA is TGTGCCACCATTCGTCATGGAGGACTAGCGGACTTCAAGAATGAGCAGTTCTTC.

This sequence joins TRBV6-5 and TRBJ1-5; TRBD1 agrees at 9 bases. CDR1 and CDR2 (germline): MNHEY, SVGAGI. V lost 6 bases, J lost 7 bases, and 10 bases stayed unmatched. CDR3 length equals 15 residues. DNA for the CDR3: TGTGCCAGCAGGGCCGGGACAGGGTCAGGGCAGCCCCAGCATTTT. This sequence encodes CASRAGTGSGQPQHF.